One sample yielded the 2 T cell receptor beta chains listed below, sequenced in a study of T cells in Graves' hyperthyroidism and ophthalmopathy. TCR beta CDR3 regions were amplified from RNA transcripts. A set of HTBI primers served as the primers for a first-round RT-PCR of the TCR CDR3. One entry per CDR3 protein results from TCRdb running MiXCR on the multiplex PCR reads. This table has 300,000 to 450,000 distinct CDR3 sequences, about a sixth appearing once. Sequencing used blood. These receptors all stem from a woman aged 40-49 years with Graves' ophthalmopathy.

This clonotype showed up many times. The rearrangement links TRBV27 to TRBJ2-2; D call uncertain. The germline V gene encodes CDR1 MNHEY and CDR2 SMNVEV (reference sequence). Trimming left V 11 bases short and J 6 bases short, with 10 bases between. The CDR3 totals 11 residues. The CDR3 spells CALLWSGELFF. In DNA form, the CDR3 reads TGTGCCCTCCTTTGGTCCGGGGAGCTGTTTTTT.

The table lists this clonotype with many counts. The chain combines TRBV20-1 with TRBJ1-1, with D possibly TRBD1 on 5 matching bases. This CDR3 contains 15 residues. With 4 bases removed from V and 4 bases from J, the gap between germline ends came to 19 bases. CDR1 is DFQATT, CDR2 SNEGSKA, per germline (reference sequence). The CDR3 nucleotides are TGCAGTGCTATAAACAGGAAGTATCAGGTCACTGAAGCTTTCTTT. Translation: CSAINRKYQVTEAFF.